This TCR beta chain stems from a study of cytomegalovirus exposure and HLA in healthy donors. The PCR used 60 Vbeta and 13 Jbeta primers. As handled by the study authors: A later analysis tallied approximately 78 million unique TCR beta chains, around 9.9 million of them shared. Measured with immunoSEQ multiplex PCR; TCRdb has only the in-frame clones, and not every one. V and J calls and clone size are those listed in that table; D and trimming were worked out from the DNA. The sample includes under 250,000 clones, approximately 84% of them seen just once. Trimming removed 2 bases at V and 3 bases at J, with 8 bases between. This CDR3 contains 13 residues. The germline CDR1 and CDR2 sequences are MGHRA and YSYEKL.

Input material: PBMCs. The chain links TRBV4-1 to TRBJ2-7; D call uncertain. This receptor was taken from a girl aged 2 to 9 in good health and CMV-seronegative. The chain's CDR3 is CASSQRWYYEQYF. The DNA of the CDR3 is TGCGCCAGCAGCCAACGGTGGTACTACGAGCAGTACTTC.